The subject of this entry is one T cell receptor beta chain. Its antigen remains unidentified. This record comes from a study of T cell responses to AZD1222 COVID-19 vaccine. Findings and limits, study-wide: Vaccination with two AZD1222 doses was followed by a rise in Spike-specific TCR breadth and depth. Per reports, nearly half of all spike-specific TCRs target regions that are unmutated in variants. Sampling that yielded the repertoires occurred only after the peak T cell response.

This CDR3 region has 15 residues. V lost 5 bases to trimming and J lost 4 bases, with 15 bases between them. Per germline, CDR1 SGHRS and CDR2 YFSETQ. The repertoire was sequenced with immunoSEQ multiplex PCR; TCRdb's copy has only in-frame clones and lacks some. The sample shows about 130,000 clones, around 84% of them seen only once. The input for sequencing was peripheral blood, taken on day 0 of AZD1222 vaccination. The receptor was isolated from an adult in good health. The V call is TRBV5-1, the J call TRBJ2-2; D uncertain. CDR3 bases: TGCGCCAGCAGGGACCTCATCTCGGCCACCGGGGAGCTGTTTTTT. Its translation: CASRDLISATGELFF.